This T cell receptor (beta chain) was observed in a study of shared clonotypes between healthy human individuals. Findings of the study overall: Clonotype sharing across a few donors was observed for about 4.8% of naive CD4 clonotypes.

The trim removed 3 bases at V and 6 bases at J, leaving 2 bases unmatched. The CDR3 spans 14 residues. The germline CDR1 and CDR2 sequences are KGHSH and LQKENI. A CD45RA-negative memory subset and a CD45RA+ naive subset were separated from the CD4+ cells. TCRdb's copy holds only in-frame clones and misses some; the assay was immunoSEQ multiplex PCR. The sample carries a few million clones, approximately 94% recorded once. About this clone: The antigen remains undetermined.

The V call is TRBV18, the J call TRBJ1-2; 12 nucleotides match TRBD1. Sample: naive CD4+ T cells sorted from blood. Subset of the sample: CD45RA+ positively selected. The sequence was collected from a man younger than 30 in good health. The CDR3 reads CASSPGTGGDGYTF. The CDR3 DNA reads TGTGCCAGCTCACCCGGGACAGGGGGCGATGGCTACACCTTC.